This T cell receptor (beta chain) was sequenced during a study of T-cell reconstitution after alpha-beta-depleted transplantation in children. General study results and limits: After one year, T-cell counts and TCRbeta diversity mostly came from new T cells. Reportedly, roughly two months post-transplant, alpha-beta T cells arose from several hundred expanded graft clones.

This clonotype was counted only a few times. Its specificity is unknown. TCRbeta library construction was performed incorporating unique molecular identifiers. Using its own MiXCR run on the PCR reads, TCRdb lists one record per CDR3 protein. The sample has hundreds of thousands of distinct CDR3 sequences, around 13% seen once; the top ten hold 0.65% to 0.9%. This TCR derives from a girl aged 2-9 years with congenital amegakaryocytic thrombocytopenia, due to receive a stem cell transplant. The starting material was PBMCs, obtained before TCRalphabeta/CD19-depleted stem cell transplant.

CDR3 region: CSVSNSLSYEQYF. CDR3 DNA: TGCAGCGTTTCTAACTCGCTGTCCTACGAGCAGTACTTC. J is TRBJ2-7 and V is TRBV29-1, with D uncertain. Germline loops: CDR1 SQVTM, CDR2 ANQGSEA. The CDR3 is made up of 13 amino acids. V shed 5 bases and J shed 1 base, with 12 bases lying between them.